One TCR beta chain is described in this entry. Its antigen is as yet unknown. This entry comes from a study of regulatory and conventional T cells in RAG deficiency. Findings and limits, study-wide: Omenn syndrome and CID/AS patients had around 100-fold fewer unique Treg TCR beta sequences, versus approximately 9.8-fold elsewhere.

Repertoires were generated with immunoSEQ multiplex PCR, while TCRdb's copy carries only in-frame clones and drops some. The table records 30,000 to 35,000 clones, over 80% of them present only once. Germline CDR1 MDHEN, CDR2 SYDVKM. J was trimmed by 5 bases and V by 5 bases; bases with no gene match: 7. CDR3 length: 14 residues. This sample was also put to use in a study of regulatory T cells. That paper adds: The primer mix had 52 TRBV and 13 TRBJ primers.

V is TRBV28 and J is TRBJ2-5, with 8 bases that match TRBD1. The sequenced sample consisted of CD8+ T cells sorted from blood. The receptor was derived from a human donor in good health. CDR3 bases: TGTGCCAGCAGTCCCCGGACAGGGAGGGAGACCCAGTACTTC. Residues: CASSPRTGRETQYF. The full variable domain, with the rest looked up from reference TRBV28 and TRBJ2-5, is DVKVTQSSRYLVKRTGEKVFLECVQDMDHENMFWYRQDPGLGLRLIYFSYDVKMKEKGDIPEGYSVSREKKERFSLILESASTNQTSMYLCASSPRTGRETQYFGPGTRLLVL.